This T cell receptor (beta chain) was sequenced for a study of tumor-infiltrating lymphocytes in primary liver carcinoma. The CDR3 totals 17 residues. TCR beta cDNA came from about 500 ng total RNA, primed with a constant-region primer. Three nested multiplex PCR rounds of slightly modified ARM-PCR generated TCR beta libraries. The opening two PCR rounds, 10 cycles each, paired TRBV1-TRBV30 forward primers with a C-beta reverse primer. MiXCR, applied by TCRdb to the multiplex PCR reads, yields one record per CDR3 protein. The sample lists approximately 210,000 distinct CDR3 sequences, around three fifths seen once, with 6% to 8.5% in the top ten. In addition to blood RNA drawn from unsorted whole blood, germline DNA was extracted. As to this clonotype: It may be a read error: a sequence one base away is much more abundant.

V and J are TRBV12-3 or TRBV12-4 and TRBJ2-3, with 7 bases fitting TRBD2. This receptor was taken from a woman aged 60 to 75 with primary liver carcinoma and hepatitis B virus infection. The sequenced sample consisted of peripheral blood. The chain's CDR3 is CASSSYPPGLPTETQYF. Written as DNA, the CDR3 is TGTGCCAGCAGTTCCTACCCCCCGGGACTACCCACAGAAACGCAGTATTTT.